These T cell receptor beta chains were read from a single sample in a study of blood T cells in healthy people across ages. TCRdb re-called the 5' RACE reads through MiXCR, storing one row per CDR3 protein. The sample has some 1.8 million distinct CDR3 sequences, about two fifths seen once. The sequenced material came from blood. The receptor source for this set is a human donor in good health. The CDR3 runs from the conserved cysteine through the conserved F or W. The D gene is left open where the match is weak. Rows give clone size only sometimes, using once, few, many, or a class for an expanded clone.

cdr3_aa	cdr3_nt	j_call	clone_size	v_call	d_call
CASSRGGTGSTDTQYF	TGTGCCAGCAGTCGAGGGGGGACAGGGAGCACAGATACGCAGTATTTT	TRBJ2-3	-	TRBV7-2	TRBD1
CASSQGDFYTDTQYF	TGCGCCAGCAGCCAAGGGGACTTTTACACAGATACGCAGTATTTT	TRBJ2-3	few	TRBV4-1	-
CASSQDSGKAYEQYF	TGTGCCAGCAGCCAAGACAGCGGTAAGGCCTACGAGCAGTACTTC	TRBJ2-7	-	TRBV3-1	-
CSAPNGGISTDTQYF	TGCAGTGCTCCAAACGGAGGTATTAGCACAGATACGCAGTATTTT	TRBJ2-3	few	TRBV20-1	-
CSVEETGSQPQHF	TGCAGCGTTGAAGAGACGGGGAGCCAGCCCCAGCATTTT	TRBJ1-5	-	TRBV29-1	-
CASSLYRDPPPNNEQFF	TGTGCCAGCAGCCTATACCGGGACCCTCCACCCAACAATGAGCAGTTCTTC	TRBJ2-1	-	TRBV3-1	-
CASNGDKYQPRHF	TGTGCCAGCAATGGGGACAAATATCAGCCCCGGCATTTT	TRBJ1-5	few	TRBV6-6	-
CSATDPSGTFEAFF	TGCAGTGCTACCGACCCATCAGGTACCTTTGAAGCTTTCTTT	TRBJ1-1	few	TRBV20-1	-
CASSYSKVGGDYGYTF	TGTGCCAGCAGTTACTCGAAGGTTGGCGGCGACTATGGCTACACCTTC	TRBJ1-2	-	TRBV6-5	-
CASSVRQGEPEGSGELFF	TGTGCCAGCAGTGTCCGACAGGGGGAACCCGAAGGGTCCGGGGAGCTGTTTTTT	TRBJ2-2	once	TRBV6-7	TRBD1
CASSLLTSGESSYNEQFF	TGCGCCAGCAGCCTTCTGACTAGCGGGGAAAGCTCCTACAATGAGCAGTTCTTC	TRBJ2-1	-	TRBV4-3	TRBD2
CASSLGPLRGMTLVAKNIQYF	TGTGCCAGCAGTTTAGGCCCCTTGCGGGGCATGACCCTCGTGGCCAAAAACATTCAGTACTTC	TRBJ2-4	few	TRBV12-3/TRBV12-4	-
CASSPRLAGGHEQFF	TGTGCCAGCAGCCCACGACTAGCGGGGGGGCATGAGCAGTTCTTC	TRBJ2-1	few	TRBV7-2	TRBD2
CAGTRNTEAFF	TGTGCCGGTACGCGGAACACTGAAGCTTTCTTT	TRBJ1-1	few	TRBV19	-
CSAPQAGTTDTQYF	TGCAGTGCTCCACAAGCGGGGACCACAGATACGCAGTATTTT	TRBJ2-3	-	TRBV20-1	TRBD2
CTSSSQGGHNEQFF	TGTACCAGCAGCTCCCAGGGGGGGCACAATGAGCAGTTCTTC	TRBJ2-1	-	TRBV5-5	-
CATQRVFGTEAFF	TGTGCCACACAACGGGTTTTCGGCACTGAAGCTTTCTTT	TRBJ1-1	once	TRBV6-5	-
CSARKTASYEQYF	TGCAGTGCGCGGAAGACAGCGAGCTACGAGCAGTACTTC	TRBJ2-7	few	TRBV20-1	-
CASSLRSTGMNEKLFF	TGTGCCAGCAGCTTACGTTCCACGGGGATGAACGAAAAACTGTTTTTT	TRBJ1-4	few	TRBV7-9	-
CSVVASLDQETQYF	TGCAGCGTTGTGGCTAGCCTCGACCAAGAGACCCAGTACTTC	TRBJ2-5	-	TRBV29-1	-
CASSSLGGVGARAYNEQFF	TGCGCCAGCAGCTCCTTGGGGGGGGTTGGGGCTCGGGCCTACAATGAGCAGTTCTTC	TRBJ2-1	-	TRBV5-1	TRBD2
CASRQGSFNQPQHF	TGTGCCAGCAGACAGGGGTCATTCAATCAGCCCCAGCATTTT	TRBJ1-5	-	TRBV7-2	TRBD1
CASSLARTGPKETQYF	TGTGCCAGCAGCTTAGCGCGGACAGGCCCGAAAGAGACCCAGTACTTC	TRBJ2-5	-	TRBV7-9	TRBD1
CASTPRGGNIDTQYF	TGTGCCAGCACCCCTAGGGGGGGGAACATAGATACGCAGTATTTT	TRBJ2-3	-	TRBV7-9	-
CSVEDLLFCPQGQFYKQYF	TGCAGCGTTGAAGATCTTCTGTTTTGCCCCCAGGGACAGTTCTACAAGCAGTACTTC	TRBJ2-5	-	TRBV29-1	TRBD1
CASRPGTSGVVSYNEQFF	TGTGCCAGCAGGCCCGGGACTAGCGGGGTAGTCTCCTACAATGAGCAGTTCTTC	TRBJ2-1	few	TRBV12-3/TRBV12-4	TRBD2